Included here is one T cell receptor beta chain sequence, with context. The sample comes from a study of cytomegalovirus exposure and HLA in healthy donors. PCR was performed using 60 Vbeta and 13 Jbeta primers. Assay: immunoSEQ multiplex PCR; the TCRdb copy retains only in-frame clones and omits some. The sample yields around 150,000 clones, around 69% seen once. The CDR3 length is 12 residues. V was shortened by 8 bases and J by 3 bases, with 8 bases between the two germline ends. Germline assignment: CDR1 LGHNT and CDR2 FRNRAP. The chain carries TRBV12-5 and TRBJ1-5; no firm D call. This TCR was recovered from a woman aged 25 to 39 in good health and CMV-seronegative. The source material was PBMCs. CDR3 nucleotide sequence: TGTGCTAGTCGTCGGGACAATCAGCCCCAGCATTTT. Translating it yields CASRRDNQPQHF.